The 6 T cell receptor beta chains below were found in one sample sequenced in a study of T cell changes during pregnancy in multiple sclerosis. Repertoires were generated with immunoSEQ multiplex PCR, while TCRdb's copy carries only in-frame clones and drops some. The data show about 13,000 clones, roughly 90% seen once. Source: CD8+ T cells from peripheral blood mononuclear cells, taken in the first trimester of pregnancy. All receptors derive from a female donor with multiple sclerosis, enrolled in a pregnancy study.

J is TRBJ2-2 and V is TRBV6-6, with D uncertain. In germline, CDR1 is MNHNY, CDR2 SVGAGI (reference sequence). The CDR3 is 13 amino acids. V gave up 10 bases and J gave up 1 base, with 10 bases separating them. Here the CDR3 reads CATTAGNTGELFF. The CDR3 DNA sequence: TGTGCCACCACGGCAGGGAACACCGGGGAGCTGTTTTTT.

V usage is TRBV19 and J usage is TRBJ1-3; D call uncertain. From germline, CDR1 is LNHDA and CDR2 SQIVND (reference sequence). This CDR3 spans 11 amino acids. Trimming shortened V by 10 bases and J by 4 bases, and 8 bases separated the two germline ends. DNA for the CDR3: TGTGCCACCTGGGCGGGAAACACCATATATTTT. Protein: CATWAGNTIYF. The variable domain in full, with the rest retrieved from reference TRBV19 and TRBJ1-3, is DGGITQSPKYLFRKEGQNVTLSCEQNLNHDAMYWYRQDPGQGLRLIYYSQIVNDFQKGDIAEGYSVSREKKESFPLTVTSAQKNPTAFYLCATWAGNTIYFGEGSWLTVV.

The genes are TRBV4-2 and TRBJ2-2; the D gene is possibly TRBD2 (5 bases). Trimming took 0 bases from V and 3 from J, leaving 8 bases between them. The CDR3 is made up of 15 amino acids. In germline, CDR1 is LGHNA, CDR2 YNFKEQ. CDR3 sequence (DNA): TGTGCCAGCAGCCAAGAAGGACTTCACACCGGGGAGCTGTTTTTT. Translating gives CASSQEGLHTGELFF.

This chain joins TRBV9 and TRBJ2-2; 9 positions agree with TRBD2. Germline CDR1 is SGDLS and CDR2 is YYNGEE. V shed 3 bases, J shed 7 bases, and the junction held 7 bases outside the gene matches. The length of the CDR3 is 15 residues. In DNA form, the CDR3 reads TGTGCCAGCAGCGGGGCGGGGGGGCCGGTCGGGGAGCTGTTTTTT. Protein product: CASSGAGGPVGELFF.

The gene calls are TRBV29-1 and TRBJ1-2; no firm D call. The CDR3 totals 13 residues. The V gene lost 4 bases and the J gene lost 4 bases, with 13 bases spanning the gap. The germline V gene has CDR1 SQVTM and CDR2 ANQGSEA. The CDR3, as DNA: TGCAGCGTTGCAGTTTCCGGGTTCTATGGCTACACCTTC. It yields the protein CSVAVSGFYGYTF.

CDR3 DNA: TGTGCCAGCAGTTACTCCCTAGATACGCAGTATTTT. It translates to CASSYSLDTQYF. This chain uses TRBV6-6 with TRBJ2-3, with D unclear. The ends were cut back, 0 bases at V and 5 bases at J, with 3 bases in the middle. There are 12 residues in the CDR3. Germline values: CDR1 MNHNY, CDR2 SVGAGI (reference sequence).